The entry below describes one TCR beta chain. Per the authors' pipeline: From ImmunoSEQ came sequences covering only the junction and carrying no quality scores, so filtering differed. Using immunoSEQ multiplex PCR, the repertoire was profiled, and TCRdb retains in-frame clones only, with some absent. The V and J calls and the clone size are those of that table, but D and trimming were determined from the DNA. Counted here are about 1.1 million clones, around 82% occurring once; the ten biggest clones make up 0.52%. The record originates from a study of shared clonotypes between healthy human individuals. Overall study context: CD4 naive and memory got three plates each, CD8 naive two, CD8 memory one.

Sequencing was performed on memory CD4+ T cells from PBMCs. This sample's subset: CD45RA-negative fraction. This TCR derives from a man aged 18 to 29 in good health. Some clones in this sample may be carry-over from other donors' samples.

CDR3 DNA: TGTGCCAGCAGCTCTCCGGGACGAGGTGGTGGCGAGCAGTACTTC. Protein product: CASSSPGRGGGEQYF. V usage is TRBV5-8 and J usage is TRBJ2-7, with D perhaps TRBD1 or TRBD2 (5 bases each). Deletions cut 3 bases from V and 6 bases from J, with 19 bases between. The CDR3 runs 15 residues. Germline CDR1 SGHTS, CDR2 YDEGEE.